What follows is one T cell receptor (beta chain) and its context. This CDR3 is built from 14 residues. The ends lost 3 bases at V and 13 bases at J; junction bases unmatched: 4. Germline V gives CDR1 MDHEN, CDR2 SYDVKM. TCRbeta library preparation incorporated unique molecular identifiers. TCRdb itself ran the PCR reads through MiXCR, one entry per CDR3 protein. The sample includes roughly 500,000 distinct CDR3 sequences, roughly 33% of them seen just once. The sample comes from a study of T-cell reconstitution after alpha-beta-depleted transplantation in children. This clonotype was sampled from a human donor who donated a stem cell graft to a child with aplastic anemia. The V gene is TRBV28, the J gene TRBJ2-4, with 15 bases identical to TRBD2. The sequences come from PBMCs from the stem cell graft donor, collected from the stem cell graft. This chain's CDR3 is CASSFGLAGGSQYF. The CDR3 DNA follows: TGTGCCAGCAGTTTCGGACTAGCGGGAGGGTCACAGTACTTC.